Listed below are T cell receptor beta chains from one sample, sequenced in a study of CD8 T cells in ankylosing spondylitis. TCRdb passed the 5' RACE reads through MiXCR, listing each CDR3 protein once. This sample has some 87,000 distinct CDR3 sequences, with roughly 27% found just once. Sequenced sample: blood, either unsorted or a sorted T cell fraction (not recorded which). These receptors came from a male donor with ankylosing spondylitis or in good health (not recorded which). Each CDR3 is given with its conserved first and last residue. The order of the fields is J gene, D gene, V gene, clone size, CDR3 DNA, CDR3 protein. A D gene is named only where the DNA matches it firmly. Size is stated for part of the rows, as once, few or many counts, or as a class when the clone is expanded.

>TRBJ1-5|TRBD1|TRBV7-9|NA
TGTGCCAGCAGCCGGGGACAGAATCAGCCCCAGCATTTT
CASSRGQNQPQHF
>TRBJ2-7|NA|TRBV2|few
TGTGCCACTAACGGGGAGCTTATCTACGAGCAGTACTTC
CATNGELIYEQYF
>TRBJ2-5|NA|TRBV7-8|NA
TGTGCCAGCAGCTTAAAGGGTCCCGGCCCGACCCTCCAAGAGACCCAGTACTTC
CASSLKGPGPTLQETQYF
>TRBJ1-3|NA|TRBV28|NA
TGTGCCAGCAGTTCCGACAACCCCACCATATATTTT
CASSSDNPTIYF
>TRBJ2-2|NA|TRBV12-3/TRBV12-4|NA
TGTGCCAGCATCTATAGGGAGTCCACCGGGGAGCTGTTTTTT
CASIYRESTGELFF
>TRBJ2-3|NA|TRBV11-2|few
TGTGCCAGCAGCTTAGATCAGGGCACAGATACGCAGTATTTT
CASSLDQGTDTQYF
>TRBJ1-2|NA|TRBV5-4|NA
TGTGCCAGCAGCCTACGAACAAGGGCTCCCCAGTATGGCTACACCTTC
CASSLRTRAPQYGYTF
>TRBJ2-7|TRBD1|TRBV9|NA
TGTGCCAGCAGCGAATACGACAGGGTAAGGAGCGAGCAGTACTTC
CASSEYDRVRSEQYF
>TRBJ2-5|TRBD2|TRBV5-1|NA
TGCGCCAGCAGCTCCACCCCACTAGCGGGAGGTGGAGAGACCCAGTACTTC
CASSSTPLAGGGETQYF
>TRBJ2-1|TRBD1|TRBV6-5|NA
TGTGCCAGCAGTTCACAAGGGGGCTCTTATATTGAGCAGTTCTTC
CASSSQGGSYIEQFF
>TRBJ2-1|TRBD2|TRBV20-1|NA
TGCAGTGCCACCCTGGGGGGGTTCAGGAATGAGCAGTTCTTC
CSATLGGFRNEQFF
>TRBJ2-7|NA|TRBV27|NA
TGTGCCAGCAGCGCAGCTGGGGTGATCTACGAGCAGTACTTC
CASSAAGVIYEQYF
>TRBJ1-5|TRBD1|TRBV5-1|few
TGCGCCAGCAGCTCCGGGACAGGCAAACATCAGCCCCAGCATTTT
CASSSGTGKHQPQHF
>TRBJ1-5|NA|TRBV7-2|NA
TGTGCCAGCAGCTCCCTCTATGGCTTGGCCCAGCATTTT
CASSSLYGLAQHF
>TRBJ2-5|NA|TRBV7-3|NA
TGTGCCAGCAGCTTACACAGCTCCCAAGAGACCCAGTACTTC
CASSLHSSQETQYF
>TRBJ1-1|NA|TRBV27|few
TGTGCCAGCAGTTTTCCGGACACTGAAGCTTTCTTT
CASSFPDTEAFF
>TRBJ2-1|TRBD1|TRBV2|NA
TGTGCCAGCGACACCGGGACAGGGGTTGATGAGCAGTTCTTC
CASDTGTGVDEQFF
>TRBJ2-2|NA|TRBV14|once
TGTGCCAGCAGCCCTAGAAGAACCGGGGAGCTGTTTTTT
CASSPRRTGELFF
>TRBJ2-1|TRBD2|TRBV5-1|NA
TGCGCCAGTAAGCGGGAGCGGTCCTACAATGAGCAGTTCTTC
CASKRERSYNEQFF
>TRBJ1-1|NA|TRBV29-1|few
TGCAGCGTTGTGGGGGTTACTGAAGCTTTCTTT
CSVVGVTEAFF
>TRBJ2-1|NA|TRBV20-1|NA
TGCAGTGCGTCGAGTTGGGCCCGGGAGCAGTTCTTC
CSASSWAREQFF
>TRBJ2-5|NA|TRBV20-1|NA
TGCAGTGCTCCTCCCAGCGCCTCGGTGGAGACCCAGTACTTC
CSAPPSASVETQYF
>TRBJ2-1|TRBD1|TRBV5-6|few
TGTGCCAGCAGCTTACCACAGGGGATGGCTGAGCAGTTCTTC
CASSLPQGMAEQFF
>TRBJ2-1|TRBD2|TRBV12-3/TRBV12-4|NA
TGTGCCAGCATCAAGGCGGCTAGCGGGAGCTCCTACAATGAGCAGTTCTTC
CASIKAASGSSYNEQFF